The rows below give T cell receptor beta chains drawn from one sample of a study of blood T cell repertoires in COVID-19. Repertoires were generated with immunoSEQ multiplex PCR, while TCRdb's copy carries only in-frame clones and drops some. The sample shows tens of thousands of clones, 90% of them seen only once. The sequenced sample consisted of peripheral blood. These TCRs come from a woman aged 45-59 years in a cohort sampled during active COVID-19. Each CDR3 is given with its conserved first and last residue. A D gene is named only where the DNA matches it firmly. The size field is filled for only some rows; it gives once, few, many or a size class.

V	D	J	size	DNA	CDR3
TRBV5-1	TRBD2	TRBJ2-3	NA	TGCGCCAGCAGCTTGGTAGCGGGGAGCACAGATACGCAGTATTTT	CASSLVAGSTDTQYF
TRBV4-2	TRBD2	TRBJ2-5	NA	TGTGCCAGCAGCCAAGGGACTAGCGGATTTGAGGAGACCCAGTACTTC	CASSQGTSGFEETQYF
TRBV28	TRBD1	TRBJ1-3	once	TGTGCCAGCAGGGAACAGGGGAGCTCTGGAAACACCATATATTTT	CASREQGSSGNTIYF
TRBV28	NA	TRBJ2-7	NA	TGTGCCAGCAGTTTGGCACAGGGAGTCTACGAGCAGTACTTC	CASSLAQGVYEQYF
TRBV28	NA	TRBJ1-1	NA	TGTGCCAGCAGTGATAGGGACTTTCAAGGGGCCACTGAAGCTTTCTTT	CASSDRDFQGATEAFF
TRBV27	TRBD1	TRBJ2-1	NA	TGTGCCAGCAGTTTATCGGCAGGGGGTGGCTCCTACAATGAGCAGTTCTTC	CASSLSAGGGSYNEQFF
TRBV18	NA	TRBJ1-4	NA	TGTGCCAGCTCTATCAACCGTCGACAGAGAAATGAAAAACTGTTTTTT	CASSINRRQRNEKLFF
TRBV6-5	NA	TRBJ2-6	NA	TGTGCCAGCAGCCTACAGCCCTCTGGGGCCAACGTCCTGACTTTC	CASSLQPSGANVLTF
TRBV28	NA	TRBJ1-1	NA	TGTGCCAGCAGTCCTTATACAGGAATTGGCACTGAAGCTTTCTTT	CASSPYTGIGTEAFF
TRBV3-1/TRBV3-2	TRBD2	TRBJ2-7	NA	TGTGCCAGCAGCGGCGAGGGTAGCGGGAGCTTTCCGGGGGAGCAGTACTTC	CASSGEGSGSFPGEQYF
TRBV3-1/TRBV3-2	NA	TRBJ1-5	NA	TGTGCCAGCAGCCAAGGGAGGGCCGGGCCCCAGCATTTT	CASSQGRAGPQHF
TRBV7-3	NA	TRBJ2-1	NA	TGTGCCAGCAGCCTAAGTTCTGTCTACAATGAGCAGTTCTTC	CASSLSSVYNEQFF
TRBV19	NA	TRBJ1-1	NA	TGTGCCAGTAGTGTGATGGAGGAGACCACTGAAGCTTTCTTT	CASSVMEETTEAFF
TRBV28	TRBD2	TRBJ2-1	NA	TGTGCCAGCAGTTTCCAAGCCCGGACTAGGAATGAGCAGTTCTTC	CASSFQARTRNEQFF
TRBV18	TRBD2	TRBJ2-5	NA	TGTGCCAGCTCACCGATAGCGGGAGGCCAAGAGACCCAGTACTTC	CASSPIAGGQETQYF
TRBV6-4	NA	TRBJ1-5	NA	TGTGCCAGCAGTGACTCGTACGGATCTAGTCAGCCCCAGCATTTT	CASSDSYGSSQPQHF
TRBV19	NA	TRBJ2-2	NA	TGTGCCAGTAGTATGGACTGGGACACCGGGGAGCTGTTTTTT	CASSMDWDTGELFF
TRBV5-8	NA	TRBJ2-3	NA	TGTGCCAGCAGCTTGGCTGGCCCAACAGATACGCAGTATTTT	CASSLAGPTDTQYF
TRBV12-1	NA	TRBJ1-1	NA	TGTGCCAGCAGCCCCCCCGACAGGGGCAACACTGAAGCTTTCTTT	CASSPPDRGNTEAFF
TRBV28	TRBD1	TRBJ2-7	NA	TGTGCCAGCAGTCTGGGACGACAGGGAGATTGGTCCTACGAGCAGTACTTC	CASSLGRQGDWSYEQYF
TRBV9	TRBD2	TRBJ2-5	NA	TGTGCCAGCAGCTCAGGGACTAGCAGACAAGAGACCCAGTACTTC	CASSSGTSRQETQYF
TRBV10-3	TRBD2	TRBJ2-3	NA	TGTGCCATCGGAGCGGGAGAGAGCACAGATACGCAGTATTTT	CAIGAGESTDTQYF
TRBV19	NA	TRBJ2-2	NA	TGTGCCAGTAGTATGTCTAGTTCCACCGGGGAGCTGTTTTTT	CASSMSSSTGELFF
TRBV14	NA	TRBJ2-6	NA	TGTGCCAGCAGCCTCGGGGGTTACTCTGGGGCCAACGTCCTGACTTTC	CASSLGGYSGANVLTF
TRBV28	NA	TRBJ2-6	NA	TGTGCCAGCGGTGGGGCCTTGGGATCTGGGGCCAACGTCCTGACTTTC	CASGGALGSGANVLTF
TRBV27	TRBD1	TRBJ1-1	NA	TGTGCCAGCAGTTTATTAGCCCAAACAGGGGCCCCGCAAGCTTTCTTT	CASSLLAQTGAPQAFF
TRBV7-6	NA	TRBJ2-7	NA	TGTGCCAGCAGCTTAGAGAGCGGTTTCTCCTACGAGCAGTACTTC	CASSLESGFSYEQYF
TRBV7-9	TRBD2	TRBJ2-3	NA	TGTGCCAGCAGCCCCAGGTCGGCTAGCGGGAGGGGAGATACGCAGTATTTT	CASSPRSASGRGDTQYF
TRBV2	TRBD1	TRBJ2-2	NA	TGTGCCAGCAGTGAGGCGATACAGGGGGTTAGGGAGCTGTTTTTT	CASSEAIQGVRELFF